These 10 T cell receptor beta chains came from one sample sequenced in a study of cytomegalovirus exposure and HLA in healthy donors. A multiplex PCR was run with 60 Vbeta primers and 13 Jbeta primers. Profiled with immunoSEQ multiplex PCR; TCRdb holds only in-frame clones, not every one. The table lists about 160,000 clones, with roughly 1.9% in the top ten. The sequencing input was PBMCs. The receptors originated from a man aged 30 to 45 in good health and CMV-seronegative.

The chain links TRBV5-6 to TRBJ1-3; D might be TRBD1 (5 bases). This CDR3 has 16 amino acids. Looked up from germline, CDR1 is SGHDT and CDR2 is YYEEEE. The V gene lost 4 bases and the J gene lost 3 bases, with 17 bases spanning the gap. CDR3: CASSDDQGASGNTIYF. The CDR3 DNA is TGTGCCAGCAGCGATGACCAGGGTGCGAGTGGAAACACCATATATTTT.

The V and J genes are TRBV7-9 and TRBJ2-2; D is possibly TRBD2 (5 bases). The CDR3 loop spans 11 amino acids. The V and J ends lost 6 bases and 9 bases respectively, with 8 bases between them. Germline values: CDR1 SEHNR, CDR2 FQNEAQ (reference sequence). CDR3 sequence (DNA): TGTGCCAGCAGTAGGGAGCGGGAGCTGTTTTTT. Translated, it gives CASSRERELFF.

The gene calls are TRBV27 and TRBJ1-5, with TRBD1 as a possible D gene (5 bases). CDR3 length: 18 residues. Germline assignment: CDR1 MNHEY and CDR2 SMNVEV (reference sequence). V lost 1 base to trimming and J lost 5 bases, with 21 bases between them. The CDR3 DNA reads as TGTGCCAGCAGTTTATTGGCAGGTACTGGGGGGAGAGATCAGCCCCAGCATTTT. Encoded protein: CASSLLAGTGGRDQPQHF.

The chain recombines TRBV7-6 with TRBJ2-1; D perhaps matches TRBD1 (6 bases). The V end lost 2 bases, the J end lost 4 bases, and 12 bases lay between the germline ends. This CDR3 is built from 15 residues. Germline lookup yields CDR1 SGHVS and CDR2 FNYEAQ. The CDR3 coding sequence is TGTGCCAGCAGCTTAATGACAGGTCTATACAATGAGCAGTTCTTC. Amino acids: CASSLMTGLYNEQFF.

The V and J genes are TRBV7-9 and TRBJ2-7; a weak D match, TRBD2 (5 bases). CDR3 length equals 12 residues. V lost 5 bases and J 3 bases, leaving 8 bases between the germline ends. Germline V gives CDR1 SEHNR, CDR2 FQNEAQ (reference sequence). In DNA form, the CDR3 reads TGTGCCAGCAGCCACGGGGTCTACGAGCAGTACTTC. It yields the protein CASSHGVYEQYF.

The chain's CDR3 is CASSSAGAVVEKLFF. The DNA for the CDR3 is TGTGCCAGCAGTTCTGCGGGGGCAGTCGTTGAAAAACTGTTTTTT. The chain has TRBV6-6 and TRBJ1-4; a weak D match, TRBD1 (6 bases). Germline V gene sequence: CDR1 MNHNY, CDR2 SVGAGI (reference sequence). Trimming removed 4 bases from V and 7 bases from J, with 16 bases in between. This CDR3 has 15 amino acids.

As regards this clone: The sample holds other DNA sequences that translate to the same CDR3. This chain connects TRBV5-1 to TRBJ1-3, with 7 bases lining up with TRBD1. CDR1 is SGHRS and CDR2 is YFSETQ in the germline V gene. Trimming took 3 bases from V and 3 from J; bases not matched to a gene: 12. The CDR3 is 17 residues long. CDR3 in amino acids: CASSSVAGTDLGNTIYF. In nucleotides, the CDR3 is TGCGCCAGCAGCTCAGTGGCGGGGACAGACCTTGGAAACACCATATATTTT.

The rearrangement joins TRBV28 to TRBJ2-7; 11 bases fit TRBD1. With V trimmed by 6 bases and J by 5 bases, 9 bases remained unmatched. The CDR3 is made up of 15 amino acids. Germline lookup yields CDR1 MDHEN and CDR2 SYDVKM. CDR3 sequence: CASSPQGQGADEQYF. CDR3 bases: TGTGCCAGCAGCCCTCAAGGACAGGGGGCTGACGAGCAGTACTTC.

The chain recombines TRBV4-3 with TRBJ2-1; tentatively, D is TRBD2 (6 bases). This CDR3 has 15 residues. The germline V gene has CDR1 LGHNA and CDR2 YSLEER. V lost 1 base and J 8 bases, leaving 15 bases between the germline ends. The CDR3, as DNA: TGCGCCAGCAGCCAAGGCGGGGTTTTGTTCGATGAGCAGTTCTTC. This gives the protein CASSQGGVLFDEQFF.

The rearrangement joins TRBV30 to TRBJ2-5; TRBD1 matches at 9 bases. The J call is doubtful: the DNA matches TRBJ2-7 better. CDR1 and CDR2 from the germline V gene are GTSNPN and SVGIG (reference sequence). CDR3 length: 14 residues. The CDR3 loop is CAWSVGTGRYEQYF. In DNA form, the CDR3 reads TGTGCCTGGAGTGTAGGGACAGGGCGCTACGAGCAGTACTTC.